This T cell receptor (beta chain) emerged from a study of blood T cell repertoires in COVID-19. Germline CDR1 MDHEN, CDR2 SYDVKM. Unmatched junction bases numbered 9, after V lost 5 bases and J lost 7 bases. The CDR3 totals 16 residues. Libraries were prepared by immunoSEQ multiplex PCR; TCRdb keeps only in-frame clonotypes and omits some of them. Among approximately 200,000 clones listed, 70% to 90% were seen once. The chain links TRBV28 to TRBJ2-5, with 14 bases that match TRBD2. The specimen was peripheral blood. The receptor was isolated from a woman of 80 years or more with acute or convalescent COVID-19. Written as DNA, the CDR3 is TGTGCCAGCAGTCCGGGACTAGCGGGAGTTCACGTGACCCAGTACTTC. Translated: CASSPGLAGVHVTQYF.